Listed below are T cell receptor beta chains from one sample, sequenced in a study of T cells in Graves' hyperthyroidism and ophthalmopathy. TCRdb reprocessed the multiplex PCR reads with MiXCR, giving one entry per CDR3 protein. In the table there are over 450,000 distinct CDR3 sequences, approximately 15% of which are singletons. The specimen was blood. The receptor source for this set is a woman aged 18-35 years with Graves' hyperthyroidism. Both conserved end residues are trimmed from each CDR3. The order of the fields is V gene, J gene, clone size, CDR3 protein. Clone size is stated in some rows and not others, as once, few, many or a class when expanded.

>TRBV6-1|TRBJ1-4|many
ASRNRVGDEKLF
>TRBV6-1|TRBJ1-5|few
AIGTGWYQPQH
>TRBV2|TRBJ1-1|many
ASRPLGQPNTEAF
>TRBV29-1|TRBJ2-2|many
SAGLAGLSGAGELF
>TRBV11-3|TRBJ2-3|NA
ASSQGPLGGKASTDTQY
>TRBV9|TRBJ2-2|few
ASSVGVWTSGKKNTGELF
>TRBV2|TRBJ1-4|NA
ASKGQGREKLF
>TRBV27|TRBJ1-1|NA
ASSFQGAGPINTEAF
>TRBV19|TRBJ2-1|NA
ASSSGREAYNEQF
>TRBV5-4|TRBJ2-1|NA
ASSLLGTSGSFGFYNEQF
>TRBV6-1|TRBJ2-6|few
ASSAGQSGANVLT
>TRBV20-1|TRBJ1-1|many
SARAGGVSGWNTEAF
>TRBV27|TRBJ2-3|NA
ASKTEYNTQY
>TRBV12-3/TRBV12-4|TRBJ2-7|many
ASNKGEGRYEQY
>TRBV11-3|TRBJ1-1|many
ASSQPGLKNTEAF
>TRBV11-2|TRBJ2-3|many
ASSYLAGSTDTQY
>TRBV20-1|TRBJ2-1|NA
SASGIGQMNEQF
>TRBV12-3/TRBV12-4|TRBJ2-1|many
ASSHRVYATYNEQF
>TRBV19|TRBJ2-5|many
ASSMPGELGETQY
>TRBV30|TRBJ1-2|few
AWSVQGRPRWGYGYT
>TRBV29-1|TRBJ1-1|NA
SANRDTEAF
>TRBV20-1|TRBJ1-2|NA
SARFRNYGYT
>TRBV7-9|TRBJ2-5|many
ASSAPGLAGGGQTQY
>TRBV10-3|TRBJ2-5|few
AISGKPGQGRQETQY
>TRBV5-1|TRBJ1-3|NA
ANRGTNTIY
>TRBV2|TRBJ2-1|many
ASSGRQGQQF
>TRBV6-5|TRBJ2-2|NA
ASSYSEELF
>TRBV7-9|TRBJ2-2|many
ASSMSDGELF
>TRBV15|TRBJ1-3|NA
ATSGDRYSGNTIY
>TRBV12-3/TRBV12-4|TRBJ2-1|few
ASSFGGQGVNEQF
>TRBV24-1|TRBJ2-3|few
ATSEAETDTQY
>TRBV19|TRBJ1-2|many
ASSITLAGGDRDGYT